This section outlines one T cell receptor beta chain sequence together with its context. Its antigen is as yet unknown. In the PCR, 60 Vbeta and 13 Jbeta primers were used. Per the authors' pipeline: In a later analysis, roughly 10 million of tens of millions of unique beta chains occurred in at least two donors. Sequenced by immunoSEQ multiplex PCR; TCRdb stores in-frame clones only, minus some. V, J and clone size are those of that table, while D and trimming were read from the DNA. The sample includes approximately 100,000 clones, 75% seen only once; the top ten take over 2%. These data originate in a study of cytomegalovirus exposure and HLA in healthy donors. This CDR3 has 14 residues. V lost 0 bases and J 3 bases, leaving 7 bases between the germline ends. Germline values: CDR1 SGHRS, CDR2 YFSETQ. Notes on the study in general: Earlier results showed most TCR beta V segments being productive about 87% or about 30% of the time. Cytomegalovirus status was reportedly diagnosed by the classifier with high sensitivity and specificity.

The source of this sequence is a man aged 40-55 years in good health and CMV-seronegative. Source material: PBMCs. The J gene is TRBJ2-1, the V gene TRBV5-1, with D perhaps matching TRBD1 (6 bases). Here the CDR3 reads CASSLEDSYNEQFF. The CDR3 DNA is TGCGCCAGCAGCTTGGAGGACAGCTACAATGAGCAGTTCTTC.